Listed below are T cell receptor beta chains from one sample, sequenced in a study of blood T cell repertoires in COVID-19. Here immunoSEQ multiplex PCR was the method, and the copy in TCRdb shows in-frame clones only, minus some. The table shows about 180,000 clones, with around 88% occurring only once. The sample was peripheral blood. These receptors all come from a woman aged 25 to 39 with acute or convalescent COVID-19. Each CDR3 is given with its conserved first and last residue. A D gene is named only where the DNA matches it firmly. Clone size is stated in some rows and not others, as once, few, many or a class when expanded.

CATVGADEQYF TGTGCCACCGTAGGGGCGGACGAGCAGTACTTC TRBV24-1 . . TRBJ2-7
CASSPGRGGQETQYF TGCGCCAGCAGCCCTGGGCGAGGGGGTCAAGAGACCCAGTACTTC TRBV5-1 . . TRBJ2-5
CASSDAGGGELFF TGTGCCAGCAGTGACGCGGGCGGCGGGGAGCTGTTTTTT TRBV6-4 . few TRBJ2-2
CASSAQPAGLGYTF TGTGCCAGTAGTGCACAACCCGCGGGGCTTGGCTACACCTTC TRBV19 . . TRBJ1-2
CASSLGPSGELFF TGTGCCAGCAGCTTGGGGCCCTCCGGGGAGCTGTTTTTT TRBV7-9 . . TRBJ2-2
CAWSRGLVEAFF TGTGCCTGGAGTAGGGGTTTGGTCGAAGCTTTCTTT TRBV30 . . TRBJ1-1
CASSLRTGGSYEQYF TGCGCCAGCAGCCTCAGGACAGGGGGATCCTACGAGCAGTACTTC TRBV4-1 TRBD1 . TRBJ2-7
CASLFADTQYF TGTGCCAGCCTATTCGCAGATACGCAGTATTTT TRBV2 . . TRBJ2-3
CASSETKLDSHF TGTGCCAGCAGTGAGACTAAGCTCGATTCCCATTTT TRBV28 . . TRBJ2-3
CASSSSGRSREQFF TGCGCCAGCAGCTCAAGCGGGAGGAGCCGCGAGCAGTTCTTC TRBV5-1 TRBD2 . TRBJ2-1